The 11 T cell receptor beta chains listed next were all sequenced from one sample in a study of shared clonotypes between healthy human individuals. TCRdb's copy holds only in-frame clones and misses some; the assay was immunoSEQ multiplex PCR. The table has around 1.1 million clones, 75% to 80% seen once. The sequencing input was memory CD4+ T cells from PBMCs. The sample's subset: CD45RA-negative fraction. The receptor source for this set is a man between 18 and 29 years old in good health. Some clones in this sample may be carry-over from other donors' samples.

The chain combines TRBV5-4 with TRBJ1-6; no definite D call. CDR1 and CDR2 from the germline V gene are SGHNT and YYREEE (reference sequence). Trimming took 5 bases from V and 6 from J, leaving 12 bases between them. The CDR3 length is 14 residues. The CDR3 DNA reads TGTGCCAGCAGTGGCGTGGGTTCTAATTCACCCCTCCACTTT. Its protein product is CASSGVGSNSPLHF.

The J gene is TRBJ2-1, the V gene TRBV21-1. TRBV21-1 corresponds to a pseudogene. This CDR3 has 16 residues. CDR3 nucleotides: TGTGCCAGCAGCAAAGAATTTGGGGACCCCAACAATGAGCAGTTCTTC. Its protein product is CASSKEFGDPNNEQFF.

The rearrangement joins TRBV29-1 to TRBJ1-4; TRBD1 is a possible D gene (6 bases). This CDR3 contains 13 residues. In germline, CDR1 is SQVTM, CDR2 ANQGSEA. Trimming removed 7 bases from V and 1 base from J, with 10 bases in between. In DNA form, the CDR3 reads TGCAGCGGTTTACAGGGAACTAATGAAAAACTGTTTTTT. Amino acids: CSGLQGTNEKLFF. Together with reference TRBV29-1 and TRBJ1-4, the CDR3 gives the full variable domain: SAVISQKPSRDICQRGTSLTIQCQVDSQVTMMFWYRQQPGQSLTLIATANQGSEATYESGFVIDKFPISRPNLTFSTLTVSNMSPEDSSIYLCSGLQGTNEKLFFGSGTQLSVL.

The chain links TRBV21-1 to TRBJ2-1; no DNA check was done on the table's D call, TRBD2. TRBV21-1 is listed as a pseudogene. The CDR3 extends over 15 amino acids. CDR3 in amino acids: CASSKGTSSYNEQFF. In nucleotides, the CDR3 is TGTGCCAGCAGCAAAGGGACTAGCTCCTACAATGAGCAGTTCTTC.

With regard to this clone: Other DNA sequences in the same sample also yield this CDR3. V is TRBV7-3 and J is TRBJ2-1; unclear D gene. V was cut by 5 bases and J by 0 bases, with 14 bases left in between. This CDR3 has 16 amino acids. Germline V lookup: CDR1 SGHTA, CDR2 FQGTGA. The CDR3 loop reads CASSTSGRLSYNEQFF. CDR3 coding DNA: TGTGCCAGCAGCACGTCGGGTCGTCTCTCCTACAATGAGCAGTTCTTC. The whole variable domain, remainder taken from reference TRBV7-3 and TRBJ2-1, is GAGVSQTPSNKVTEKGKYVELRCDPISGHTALYWYRQSLGQGPEFLIYFQGTGAADDSGLPNDRFFAVRPEGSVSTLKIQRTERGDSAVYLCASSTSGRLSYNEQFFGPGTRLTVL.

As for this clone: The identical CDR3 is also encoded by other nucleotide sequences in the sample. The chain uses TRBV5-1 and TRBJ2-3, with D unresolved. This CDR3 has 15 residues. Germline loops: CDR1 SGHRS, CDR2 YFSETQ. V lost 0 bases, J lost 0 bases, and 8 bases lay in between. The chain's CDR3 is CASSLEAASTDTQYF. The CDR3 bases are TGCGCCAGCAGCTTGGAGGCCGCTAGCACAGATACGCAGTATTTT.

Many counts were recorded for this clone. The identical CDR3 is also encoded by other nucleotide sequences in the sample. The chain links TRBV5-1 to TRBJ2-7; 8 nucleotides match TRBD1. Germline trimming cut 0 bases from V and 2 bases from J; bases unmatched to any gene: 4. This CDR3 is built from 15 residues. CDR1 and CDR2 (germline): SGHRS, YFSETQ. The DNA of the CDR3 is TGCGCCAGCAGCTTGGCCGGGACAGGAACCTACGAGCAGTACTTC. Translated, it gives CASSLAGTGTYEQYF.

The chain employs TRBV6-1 and TRBJ2-1; TRBD2 matches at 7 bases. This CDR3 region has 15 residues. The V gene end was trimmed by 8 bases and the J gene end by 4 bases; junction bases not matched to a gene: 11. Looked up from germline, CDR1 is MNHNS and CDR2 is SASEGT. The CDR3 spells CASDFGLAEYNEQFF. The CDR3, as DNA: TGTGCCAGCGACTTTGGGCTAGCGGAGTACAATGAGCAGTTCTTC.

This chain joins TRBV28 and TRBJ1-2, with D perhaps TRBD1 (5 bases). Germline CDR1 reads MDHEN; CDR2 reads SYDVKM. Trimming removed 8 bases at V and 8 bases at J, with 15 bases between. The CDR3 runs 12 residues. The CDR3 reads CASASGPTGYTF. CDR3 coding DNA: TGTGCCAGCGCCTCGGGGCCAACGGGCTACACCTTC.

V and J are TRBV5-1 and TRBJ2-1; 7 bases agree with TRBD2. This CDR3 comprises 16 residues. Germline V gene data show CDR1 as SGHRS and CDR2 as YFSETQ. After removal of 9 bases from V and 1 base from J, the junction contained 13 bases not matched to a gene. CDR3 nucleotide sequence: TGCGCCACGAAAGCAAGAGGCGGGAGTTCCTACAATGAGCAGTTCTTC. Translation gives CATKARGGSSYNEQFF.

The chain recombines TRBV6-5 with TRBJ1-1; D call uncertain. V lost 7 bases and J 0 bases, leaving 15 bases between the germline ends. The CDR3 runs 15 residues. Germline V gene lookup returns CDR1 MNHEY and CDR2 SVGAGI. The chain's CDR3 is CASNSRMSMNTEAFF. The CDR3 coding sequence is TGTGCCAGCAACTCACGGATGAGCATGAACACTGAAGCTTTCTTT.